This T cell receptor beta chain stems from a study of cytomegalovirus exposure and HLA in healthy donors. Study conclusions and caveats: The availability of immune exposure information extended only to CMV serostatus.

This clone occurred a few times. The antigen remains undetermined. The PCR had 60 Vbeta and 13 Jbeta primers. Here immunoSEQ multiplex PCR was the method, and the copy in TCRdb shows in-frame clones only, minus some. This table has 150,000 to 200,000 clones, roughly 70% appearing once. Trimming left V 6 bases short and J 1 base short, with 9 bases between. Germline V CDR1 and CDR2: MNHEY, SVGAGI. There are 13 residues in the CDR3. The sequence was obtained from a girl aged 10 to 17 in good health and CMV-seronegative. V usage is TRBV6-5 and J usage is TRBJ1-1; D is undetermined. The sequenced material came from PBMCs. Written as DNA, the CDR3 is TGTGCCAGCAGCTCGGGGTGGAACACTGAAGCTTTCTTT. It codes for CASSSGWNTEAFF.